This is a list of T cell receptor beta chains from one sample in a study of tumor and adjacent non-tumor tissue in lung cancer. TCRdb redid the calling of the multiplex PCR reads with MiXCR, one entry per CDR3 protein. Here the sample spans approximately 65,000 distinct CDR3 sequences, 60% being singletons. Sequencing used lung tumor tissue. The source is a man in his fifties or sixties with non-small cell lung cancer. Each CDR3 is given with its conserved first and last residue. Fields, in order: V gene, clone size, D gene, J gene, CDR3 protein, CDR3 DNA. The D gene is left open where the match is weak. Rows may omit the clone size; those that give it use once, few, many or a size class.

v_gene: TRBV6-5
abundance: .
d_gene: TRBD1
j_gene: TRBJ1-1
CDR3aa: CASRPRSGGNSEAFF
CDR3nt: TGTGCAAGCAGGCCTCGATCAGGGGGGAACTCTGAAGCTTTCTTT

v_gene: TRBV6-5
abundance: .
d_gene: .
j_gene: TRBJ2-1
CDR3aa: CANRITGPEQFF
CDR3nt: TGTGCCAACAGAATCACAGGGCCTGAACAGTTCTTC

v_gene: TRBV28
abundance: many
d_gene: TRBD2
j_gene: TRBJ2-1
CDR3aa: CASSLWTSGGEYNEQFF
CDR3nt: TGTGCCAGCAGTTTGTGGACTAGCGGGGGAGAATACAATGAGCAGTTCTTC

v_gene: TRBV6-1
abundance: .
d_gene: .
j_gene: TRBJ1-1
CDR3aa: CAITYGHSSGSAFF
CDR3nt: TGTGCCATCACATACGGACACTCATCGGGCTCAGCTTTCTTT

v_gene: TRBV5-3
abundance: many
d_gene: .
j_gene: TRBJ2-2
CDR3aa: CARSLLTGATNTGELFF
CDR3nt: TGTGCCAGAAGCTTATTAACAGGAGCTACGAACACCGGGGAGCTGTTTTTT

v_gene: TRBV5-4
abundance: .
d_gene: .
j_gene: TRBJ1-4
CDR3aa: CASSTDSETNEKLFF
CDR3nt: TGTGCCAGCAGCACCGATTCCGAAACTAATGAAAAACTGTTTTTT

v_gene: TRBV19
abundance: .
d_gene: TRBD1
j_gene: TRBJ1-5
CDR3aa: CASSIRGGGPPQHF
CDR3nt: TGTGCCAGTAGTATTCGAGGGGGCGGTCCGCCCCAGCATTTT

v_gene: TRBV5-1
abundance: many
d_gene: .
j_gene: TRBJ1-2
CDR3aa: CASSLDSPHNYGYTF
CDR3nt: TGCGCCAGCAGCCTAGACAGCCCACATAACTATGGCTACACCTTC

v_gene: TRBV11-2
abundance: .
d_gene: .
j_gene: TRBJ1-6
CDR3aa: CAGSFSGRNYNSPLHF
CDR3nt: TGTGCCGGTAGCTTCTCGGGACGCAACTATAATTCACCCCTCCACTTT

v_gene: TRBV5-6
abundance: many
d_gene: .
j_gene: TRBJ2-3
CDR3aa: CASSLWGRALADTQYF
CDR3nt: TGTGCCAGCAGCTTGTGGGGCAGGGCTTTAGCAGATACGCAGTATTTT

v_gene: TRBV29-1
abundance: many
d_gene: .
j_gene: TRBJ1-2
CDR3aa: CSVLRTGIEGYTF
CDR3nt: TGCAGCGTGTTGCGGACGGGGATCGAGGGCTACACCTTC

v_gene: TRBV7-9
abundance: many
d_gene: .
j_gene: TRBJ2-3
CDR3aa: CASRGADTQYF
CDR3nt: TGTGCCAGCCGTGGCGCAGATACGCAGTATTTT

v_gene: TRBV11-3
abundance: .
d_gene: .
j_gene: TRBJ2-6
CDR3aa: CASNFRSGANFLTF
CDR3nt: TGTGCCAGCAACTTCAGGTCTGGGGCCAACTTCCTGACCTTC

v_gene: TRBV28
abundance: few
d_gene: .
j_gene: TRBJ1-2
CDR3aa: CASTRGPLYGYTF
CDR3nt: TGTGCCAGCACCCGGGGGCCCCTCTATGGCTACACCTTC

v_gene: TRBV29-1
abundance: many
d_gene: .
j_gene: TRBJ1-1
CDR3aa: CSVETGGFF
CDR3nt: TGCAGCGTTGAGACGGGGGGCTTCTTT

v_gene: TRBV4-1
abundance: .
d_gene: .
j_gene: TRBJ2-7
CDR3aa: CASSQGHGGTYDQYF
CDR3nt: TGCGCCAGCAGCCAAGGGCACGGAGGAACCTACGATCAGTACTTC

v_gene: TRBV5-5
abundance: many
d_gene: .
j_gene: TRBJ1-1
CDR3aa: CASSLDWREAFF
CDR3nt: TGTGCCAGCAGCTTGGATTGGAGGGAAGCTTTCTTT

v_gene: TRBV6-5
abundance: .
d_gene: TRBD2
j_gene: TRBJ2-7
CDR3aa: CASSNSGRHTYEQYF
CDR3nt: TGTGCCAGCAGTAATAGCGGGAGGCACACCTACGAGCAGTACTTC

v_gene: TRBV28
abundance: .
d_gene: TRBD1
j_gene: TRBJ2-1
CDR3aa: CASSPTGGRNNEQFF
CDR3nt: TGTGCCAGCAGCCCTACAGGGGGTCGTAACAATGAGCAGTTCTTC

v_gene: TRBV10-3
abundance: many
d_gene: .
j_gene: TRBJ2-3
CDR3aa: CATKGATDTQYF
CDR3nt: TGTGCCACTAAAGGGGCCACAGATACGCAGTATTTT

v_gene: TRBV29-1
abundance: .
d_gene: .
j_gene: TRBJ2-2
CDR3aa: CSVEVLGNAGELFF
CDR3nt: TGCAGCGTTGAAGTGCTAGGGAACGCCGGGGAGCTGTTTTTT

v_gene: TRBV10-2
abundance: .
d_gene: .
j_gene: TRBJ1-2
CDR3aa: CTSSDGGSNGYTF
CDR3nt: TGTACCAGCAGTGATGGTGGAAGTAATGGCTACACCTTC

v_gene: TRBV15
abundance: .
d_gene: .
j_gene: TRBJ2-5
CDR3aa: CATSRGSSFQETQYF
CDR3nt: TGTGCCACCAGCAGAGGATCAAGTTTCCAAGAGACCCAGTACTTC

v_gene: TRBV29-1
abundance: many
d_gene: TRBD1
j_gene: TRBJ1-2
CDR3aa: CSVVSRQGGLYGYTF
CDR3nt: TGCAGCGTTGTTTCCCGACAGGGAGGACTCTATGGCTACACCTTC

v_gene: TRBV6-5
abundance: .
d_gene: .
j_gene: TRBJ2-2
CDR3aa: CASGMQRATNTGELFF
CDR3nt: TGTGCCAGCGGTATGCAGAGAGCAACGAACACCGGGGAGCTGTTTTTT

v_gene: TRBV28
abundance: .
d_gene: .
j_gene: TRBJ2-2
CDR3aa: CASGLAWSGLTGELFF
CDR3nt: TGTGCCAGCGGTTTAGCATGGAGCGGACTCACCGGGGAGCTGTTTTTT

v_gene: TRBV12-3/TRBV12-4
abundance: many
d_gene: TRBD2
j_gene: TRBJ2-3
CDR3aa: CASSPLGAGVTDTQYF
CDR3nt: TGTGCCAGCAGTCCCCTCGGGGCGGGAGTCACAGATACGCAGTATTTT

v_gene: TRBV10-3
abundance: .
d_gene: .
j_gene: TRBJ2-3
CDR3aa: CSTQGATGTDTQYF
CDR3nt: TGTTCAACCCAGGGAGCTACAGGGACAGATACGCAGTATTTT

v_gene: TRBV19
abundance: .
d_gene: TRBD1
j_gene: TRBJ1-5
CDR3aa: CVSQTGGMSQPQHF
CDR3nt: TGTGTCAGTCAGACAGGGGGAATGAGTCAGCCCCAGCATTTT